This is a list of T cell receptor beta chains from one sample in a study of OX40 agonist ivuxolimab in advanced cancers. Using immunoSEQ multiplex PCR, the repertoire was profiled, and TCRdb retains in-frame clones only, with some absent. Counted here are approximately 78,000 clones, 88% occurring once; the ten biggest clones make up 0.8% to 1.3%. The material sequenced was CD4+ or CD8+ T cells sorted from blood, taken in a trial of the OX40 agonist ivuxolimab. These TCRs come from an adult with an advanced solid tumor such as melanoma, head and neck, liver or kidney cancer. The conserved cysteine and the conserved F or W are not part of the CDR3 here. Size tells how often a clone was seen (once, few, many) or the class of an expanded clone, and some rows leave it out.

size,J,length,V,CDR3
-,TRBJ2-1,12,TRBV14,ASSQVNRILEQF
-,TRBJ2-3,11,TRBV7-9,ASSRDSTDTQY
-,TRBJ2-5,13,TRBV28,ASSSAGTGQETQY
-,TRBJ2-4,13,TRBV7-9,ASSLGGGAENIQY
-,TRBJ2-3,11,TRBV30,AGTRSSPDTQY
-,TRBJ2-1,11,TRBV30,AWSSLRGHEQF
few,TRBJ1-6,12,TRBV7-2,ASSRDRTNSPLH
once,TRBJ1-2,12,TRBV10-3,AISPGTAHGGYT
-,TRBJ1-2,12,TRBV28,ATQNSGTAYGYT
-,TRBJ2-3,12,TRBV27,ASSSQDIRDTQY
-,TRBJ2-5,11,TRBV11-1,ASSLALVDGQY
-,TRBJ2-7,9,TRBV19,ASRMDYEQY
-,TRBJ2-2,14,TRBV6-1,ASSERAGAGTGELF
-,TRBJ2-5,9,TRBV20-1,TGRHQETQY
-,TRBJ2-3,13,TRBV28,ASSFRSGVTDTQY